This T cell receptor (beta chain) stems from a study of blood T cell repertoires in COVID-19. Assay: immunoSEQ multiplex PCR; the TCRdb copy retains only in-frame clones and omits some. The sample records about 74,000 clones, more than 90% being singletons. J gave up 5 bases and V 7 bases, and 5 bases lay outside the gene matches. Germline-derived CDR1 and CDR2 are SEHNR and FQNEAQ (reference sequence). The CDR3 totals 14 residues. This clone was counted a single time. This chain connects TRBV7-9 to TRBJ1-6; 7 nucleotides line up with TRBD1. This receptor was taken from a man between 50 and 59 years old with acute or convalescent COVID-19. Source material: peripheral blood. CDR3 nucleotide sequence: TGTGCCAGCATCACTACAGGGGATAATTCACCCCTCCACTTT. Translation: CASITTGDNSPLHF.